Below, one TCR beta chain is given with its context. The antigen is undetermined. Profiled with immunoSEQ multiplex PCR; TCRdb holds only in-frame clones, not every one. The sample lists about 120,000 clones; 88% were seen once. The sample originates from a study of T cell responses to AZD1222 COVID-19 vaccine. Notes on the study in general: Dominant at 160-218 and 743-854, vaccine-associated CD4 TCRs also spanned spike. Possibly, clonal diversity was underestimated; donors were largely white British and included more females.

Source: peripheral blood, taken on day 0 of AZD1222 vaccination. The sequence derives from an adult in good health.

The CDR3 is CASNPLPGSENTEAFF. CDR3 coding DNA: TGTGCCAGCAACCCACTTCCGGGGTCGGAGAACACTGAAGCTTTCTTT. The chain has TRBV27 and TRBJ1-1; D gene unclear. Germline-derived CDR1 and CDR2 are MNHEY and SMNVEV (reference sequence). This CDR3 contains 16 residues. V lost 7 bases and J 1 base, leaving 19 bases between the germline ends.